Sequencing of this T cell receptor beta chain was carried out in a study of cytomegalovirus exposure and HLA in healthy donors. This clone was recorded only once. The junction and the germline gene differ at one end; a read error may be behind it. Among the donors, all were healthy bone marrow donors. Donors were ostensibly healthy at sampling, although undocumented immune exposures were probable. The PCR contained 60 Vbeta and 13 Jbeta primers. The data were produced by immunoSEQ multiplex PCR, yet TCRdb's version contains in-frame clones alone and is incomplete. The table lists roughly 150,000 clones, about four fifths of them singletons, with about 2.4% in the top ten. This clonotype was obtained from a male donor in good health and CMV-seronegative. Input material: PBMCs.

The CDR3: CASSLADRPTGELFF. CDR3 in DNA: TGTGCCAGCAGTTTGGCAGACAGGCCCACCGGGGAGCTGTTTTTT. The gene calls are TRBV5-4 and TRBJ2-2; tentatively, D is TRBD1 (6 bases). CDR1 is SGHNT and CDR2 is YYREEE in the germline V gene (reference sequence). The length of the CDR3 is 15 residues.